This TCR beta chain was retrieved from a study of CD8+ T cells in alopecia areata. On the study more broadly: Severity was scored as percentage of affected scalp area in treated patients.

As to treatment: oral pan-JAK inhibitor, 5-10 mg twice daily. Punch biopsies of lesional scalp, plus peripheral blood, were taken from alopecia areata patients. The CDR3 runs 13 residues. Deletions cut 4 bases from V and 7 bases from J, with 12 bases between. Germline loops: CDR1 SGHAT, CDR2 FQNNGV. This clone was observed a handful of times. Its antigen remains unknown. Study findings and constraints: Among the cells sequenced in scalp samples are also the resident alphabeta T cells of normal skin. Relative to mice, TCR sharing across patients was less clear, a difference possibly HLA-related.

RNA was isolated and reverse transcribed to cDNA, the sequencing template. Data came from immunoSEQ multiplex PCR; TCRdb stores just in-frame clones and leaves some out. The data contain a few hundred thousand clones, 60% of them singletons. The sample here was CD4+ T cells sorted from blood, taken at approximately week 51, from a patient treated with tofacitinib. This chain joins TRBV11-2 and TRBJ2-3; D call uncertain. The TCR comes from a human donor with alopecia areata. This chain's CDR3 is CASSWPPINTQYF. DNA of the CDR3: TGTGCCAGCAGCTGGCCCCCCATCAATACGCAGTATTTT.